The T cell receptor beta chain under discussion was sequenced for a study of blood T cell repertoires in COVID-19. Study details: PBMCs, B-cell-depleted T cells, or T cells provided the cDNA or gDNA that made up the material.

The CDR3 is 19 amino acids. V lost 6 bases to trimming and J lost 1 base; unmatched junction nucleotides: 14. In germline, CDR1 is MNHEY, CDR2 SMNVEV (reference sequence). The authors' processing: Amplification with reference gene primers provided the estimates of nucleated cell counts. Assay used: immunoSEQ multiplex PCR; TCRdb lists only in-frame clones, some missing. D and trimming were read from the DNA, whereas the V and J calls and clone size are those reported in that table. The repertoire consists of tens of thousands of clones, with more than 85% occurring once and the leading ten covering about 25%.

Sequencing used peripheral blood. The chain carries TRBV27 and TRBJ1-5; 11 positions agree with TRBD1. This sequence was found in a woman of 80 years or more with active or convalescent COVID-19. CDR3 in amino acids: CASRPSRTGGAWSNQPQHF. The CDR3 bases are TGTGCCAGCAGACCTAGCAGGACAGGGGGCGCGTGGAGCAATCAGCCCCAGCATTTT.